This T cell receptor beta chain was found in a study of cytomegalovirus exposure and HLA in healthy donors. General observations from the study: The tendency of first-cohort TCR clusters to co-occur in the 120 validation repertoires was identified by a subsequent analysis. The authors enumerated some 160 TCR beta chains as linked to cytomegalovirus. Three of the chains that were CMV-associated were confirmed in vitro to be specific for CMV antigens. Reports described diagnosis of cytomegalovirus status by the classifier as highly specific and sensitive.

Germline-derived CDR1 and CDR2 are SGDLS and YYNGEE. The junction had 2 bases not matched to a gene; V was cut back by 2 bases and J by 3 bases. This CDR3 region has 14 residues. Assay: immunoSEQ multiplex PCR; the TCRdb copy retains only in-frame clones and omits some. The table lists roughly 68,000 clones, around 89% of them singletons. Concerning this clone itself: The antigen is unknown.

V gene TRBV9 combines with J gene TRBJ2-7; TRBD2 matches 10 bases. The material sequenced was PBMCs. This TCR was recovered from a young woman in good health and CMV-seronegative. CDR3 bases: TGTGCCAGCAGCGTTACTAGCGGGAACTACGAGCAGTACTTC. Translated, it gives CASSVTSGNYEQYF.